This TCR beta chain was found in a study of post-analysis software for immune sequencing data. General study points: Higher frequency in patients than in controls was seen for about five TRBV segments, with TRBV5-6, TRBV5-1 and TRBV20-1 among them. People with multiple sclerosis had a significantly lower normalized Chao1 diversity than controls did.

Deletions cut 1 base from V and 1 base from J, with 12 bases between. CDR3 size: 15 residues. Germline V gives CDR1 SQVTM, CDR2 ANQGSEA. Details on this clonotype: Its specificity is unknown.

TCR beta cDNA libraries included unique molecular identifiers. MiXCR was run by TCRdb on the PCR reads, yielding one entry per CDR3 protein. The sample yields hundreds of thousands of distinct CDR3 sequences, approximately 59% seen once. This TCR was sampled from a girl between 2 and 10 years old with multiple sclerosis. This sequence joins TRBV29-1 and TRBJ2-3, with D possibly TRBD2 on 6 matching bases. What was sequenced was blood. The CDR3 protein is CSVEVLERGTDTQYF. The DNA of the CDR3 is TGCAGCGTTGAAGTATTGGAGCGGGGCACAGATACGCAGTATTTT.